What follows are 14 T cell receptor beta chains derived from one specimen sequenced in a study of T cell clonality in common variable immunodeficiency (dated by TCRdb to between 2014 and 2017). What the study reported, not specific to this receptor: CVID TCRbeta sequences were reported to have fewer deletions and N-nucleotide insertions and to lack highly modified clones with 13 or more V deletions.

These TCRs' antigens remain unknown. The library came from the immunoSEQ multiplex PCR assay. What TCRdb holds here is the immuneACCESS table cut down to in-frame rearrangements. Part of the clones is not present; checked against another copy, under half of the missing clones reflect an unresolved V gene, and the others are unexplained. Across this sample, some 11,000 clones were tabulated and none appeared just once. The leading ten clones occupy roughly 7.4% of the sample. Material for sequencing was peripheral blood mononuclear cells. The origin of the receptors is a human donor with common variable immunodeficiency.

Note on this clone: The read halts 3 residues ahead of the CDR3 end, with the missing end drawn from the germline J gene. The chain joins TRBV2 to TRBJ2-2; unclear D gene. Germline CDR1 and CDR2: SNHLY and FYNNEI. This CDR3 contains 13 residues. Trimming removed 2 bases from V and 7 bases from J, with 8 bases in between. The sequenced part of the CDR3 DNA is TGTGCCAGCAGTGAATACATCAGCGGGGAG. Its translation: CASSEYISGE. The complete CDR3 protein is CASSEYISGELFF.

This clone was detected only a few times. The observed sequence ends 3 residues before the CDR3 terminus, with the missing tail filled in from the germline J gene. V gene TRBV6-2 or TRBV6-3 combines with J gene TRBJ2-1; the match to TRBD2 covers 10 bases. The V and J ends lost 6 bases and 2 bases, in that order; junction bases with no gene match: 4. Germline V gene lookup returns CDR1 MNHEY and CDR2 SVGEGT. CDR3 length equals 15 residues. CDR3 bases read: TGTGCCAGCAGGGCCGGGACTAGCGCCTACAATGAG. This encodes CASRAGTSAYNE. The full-length CDR3 reads as CASRAGTSAYNEQFF.

This clone was seen only a few times. The read gets to within 3 residues of the CDR3 end, and the germline J gene fills in the rest. V usage is TRBV19 and J usage is TRBJ1-2; TRBD1 might be the D (6 bases). Trimming took 3 bases from V and 4 from J, leaving 15 bases between them. This CDR3 is 15 amino acids long. The germline V gene encodes CDR1 LNHDA and CDR2 SQIVND (reference sequence). Partial CDR3 DNA: TGTGCCAGTAGTATTCCCGGGGGGCAGGTCTATGGC. This encodes CASSIPGGQVYG. The CDR3 in full is CASSIPGGQVYGYTF.

In its sample, this clone is medium-sized (0.01 to 0.1%). Read data end 3 residues before the CDR3 end; the end is taken from the germline J gene. The V gene is TRBV5-1, the J gene TRBJ1-1; 9 bases fit TRBD1. V shed 7 bases, J shed 4 bases, and the junction held 8 bases outside the gene matches. CDR1 is SGHRS and CDR2 is YFSETQ in the germline V gene. The CDR3 covers 14 residues. CDR3 loop: CASRAQGAFTEAFF. CDR3 DNA, as far as it was read: TGCGCCAGCCGCGCACAGGGGGCTTTCACTGAA.

By its share, this clone is medium-sized (0.01 to 0.1%). With the read ending 3 residues before the CDR3 end, the germline J gene is used to fill in that end. The chain is built from TRBV5-1 and TRBJ2-2; D might be TRBD1 (6 bases). The CDR3 is 14 amino acids. Germline-derived CDR1 and CDR2 are SGHRS and YFSETQ. The germline V and J ends were trimmed by 5 bases and 5 bases, with 13 bases remaining between them. The sequenced CDR3 bases are TGCGCCAGCAGAGCTAACAGGGTTACCGGGGAG. As protein: CASRANRVTGE. The whole CDR3 protein is CASRANRVTGELFF.

There are a few counts of this clone. The sequence runs out 3 residues before the end of the CDR3; the remainder is reconstructed from the germline J gene. The chain has TRBV20-1 and TRBJ2-3, with 8 bases matching TRBD1. Germline V CDR1 and CDR2: DFQATT, SNEGSKA (reference sequence). The CDR3 spans 16 residues. Unmatched junction bases numbered 8, after V lost 1 base and J lost 2 bases. The part of the CDR3 DNA that was read is TGCAGTGCTAGAGCACTTCAGGGGGCCCTCACAGATACG. It encodes CSARALQGALTDT. The full CDR3 protein is CSARALQGALTDTQYF.

This clone was detected ten times or more. The sequenced part of the CDR3 DNA is TGCAGTGCCCACACACCTAGCGGGGGGTACAATGAG. Amino acid sequence: CSAHTPSGGYNE. Given in full, the CDR3 is CSAHTPSGGYNEQFF. The J gene is TRBJ2-1, the V gene TRBV20-1; 11 positions match TRBD2. The missing CDR3 end, 3 residues past where the read stops, is filled in from the germline J gene. The germline gives CDR1 DFQATT, CDR2 SNEGSKA (reference sequence). J was trimmed by 4 bases and V by 6 bases; bases with no gene match: 8. The CDR3 extends over 15 amino acids.

This clone has at least ten counts. The CDR3 end is not reached by the read, which stops 3 residues before it; the germline J gene fills it in. This chain joins TRBV29-1 and TRBJ1-1, with 9 nucleotides matching TRBD1. Germline assignment: CDR1 SQVTM and CDR2 ANQGSEA. This CDR3 spans 12 amino acids. Partial CDR3 DNA: TGCAGCGCCTCCAGGGACAGGGTCGTG. Protein product: CSASRDRVV. The full CDR3 reads CSASRDRVVAFF.

In regard to this clone: The read halts 3 residues ahead of the CDR3 end, with the missing end drawn from the germline J gene. J is TRBJ1-1 and V is TRBV7-9; unclear D gene. The CDR3 runs to 12 residues. Germline CDR1 and CDR2: SEHNR and FQNEAQ (reference sequence). V was trimmed by 4 bases and J by 4 bases, leaving 7 bases between them. The DNA read from the CDR3 is TGTGCCAGCAGCTACCAGTCCACTGAA. This gives the protein CASSYQSTE. The full CDR3 protein is CASSYQSTEAFF.

In its sample, this clone was seen a few times. The missing CDR3 end, 3 residues past where the read stops, is filled in from the germline J gene. The rearrangement links TRBV7-9 to TRBJ2-7, with a possible D match to TRBD2 (5 bases). CDR1 is SEHNR, CDR2 FQNEAQ, per germline (reference sequence). The CDR3 length is 15 residues. The germline V and J ends were trimmed by 2 bases and 5 bases, with 16 bases remaining between them. CDR3 sequence reads: CASSLMPRVTHEQYF. The CDR3 DNA, read in part, is TGTGCCAGCAGCTTAATGCCGAGGGTCACCCACGAG.

This clone was detected only a few times. Sequencing ends 3 residues short of the CDR3 end; the germline J gene provides the rest. The chain links TRBV5-1 to TRBJ1-2; no firm D call. Trimming removed 2 bases from V and 7 bases from J, with 12 bases in between. The CDR3 covers 13 residues. Germline loops: CDR1 SGHRS, CDR2 YFSETQ. The CDR3 bases that were read are TGCGCCAGCAGCTTCGCGGAGACGGGTGGC. Translating gives CASSFAETGG. Given in full, the CDR3 is CASSFAETGGYTF.

There are a few counts of this clone. The read terminates 3 residues ahead of where the CDR3 ends, so the germline J gene completes it. The gene calls are TRBV7-2 and TRBJ2-3; 13 nucleotides agree with TRBD2. Germline lookup yields CDR1 SGHTA and CDR2 FQGNSA. The V segment lost 4 bases and the J segment 6 bases; nucleotides outside the gene matches: 1. There are 14 residues in the CDR3. This CDR3 reads CASSSGLAGDTQYF. The part of the CDR3 DNA that was read is TGTGCCAGCAGCTCGGGACTAGCGGGGGATACG.

This clone was counted only a few times. The read ends 3 residues before the CDR3 terminus; that terminus is restored from the germline J gene. The chain uses TRBV5-4 and TRBJ2-7; a possible D gene is TRBD1 (5 bases). The V and J ends lost 0 bases and 2 bases respectively, with 9 bases between them. Germline V CDR1 and CDR2: SGHNT, YYREEE (reference sequence). CDR3 length: 14 amino acids. The CDR3 here is CASSLEGNTYEQYF. The CDR3 DNA, read in part, is TGTGCCAGCAGCTTGGAGGGGAACACCTACGAG.

CDR3 sequence reads: CASSTTDFSGNTIYF. The sequenced CDR3 bases are TGTGCCAGCAGTACCACGGACTTCTCTGGAAACACC. The chain is built from TRBV6-2 or TRBV6-3 and TRBJ1-3, with unresolved D. The read finishes 3 residues shy of the CDR3 end, and the germline J gene is used to complete it. From germline, CDR1 is MNHEY and CDR2 SVGEGT. The CDR3 sequence is 15 residues long. Trimming cost V 5 bases and J 0 bases, with 11 bases left between them.